This T cell receptor beta chain was retrieved from a study of CD8 T cells in Susac syndrome (dated by TCRdb to about 2019). Some background on the complete study: Repertoire sequencing was used to test whether CD8+ T cell activation and differentiation in Susac syndrome was antigen driven. Summary of the overall study and its limitations: The TCR sequencing and HLA analysis was acknowledged to have included a relatively small number of individuals.

Via the germline V gene (reference sequence), CDR1 is MNHNY and CDR2 SVGAGI. The CDR3 contains 12 residues, cysteine and phenylalanine counted. Only the CDR3 region is kept as DNA, spanning 36 bases read in frame from base 1. At the junction V is shortened by 10 bases and J by 1 base, with 11 bases in between. RNA was extracted using the RNeasy kit, and about 0.45 to 1 microgram was reverse transcribed with random hexamers. TCR beta CDR3 regions were amplified with the immunoSEQ multiplex PCR assay covering 54 Vbeta and 13 Jbeta segments. Bias from PCR amplification was corrected by using a synthetic template baseline for primer optimization and for computational correction. The authors' pipeline ran thus. Reads were annotated to V, D and J genes according to IMGT and were analyzed with immunoSEQ Analyzer, with only productive sequences retained. To calculate clonality, Shannon entropy was normalized by log2 of the number of productive unique sequences and then subtracted from one. For each patient and control, public and private clones were evaluated among the 100 most prevalent clones. Clones were defined as Susac-specific if absent from the healthy and MS cohorts, from around 1,000 published viral clones and from other ImmuneACCESS disease sequences. TCRdb itself trimmed the public reads at Q25 with fastp, ran MiXCR and retained productive beta chains. CDR3 protein duplicates are merged, each entry listing the most common genes and DNA. It is TCRdb's table, rather than the study itself, that gives the V and J calls and clone size. The sample includes around 230,000 distinct CDR3 sequences, with around 95% observed a single time. The ten top clones hold about 0.088% of the sample.

Peripheral blood CD8+ and CD4+ T cells from healthy donors, Susac syndrome patients and multiple sclerosis patients were profiled using high-throughput TCR beta sequencing. Treatment-naive patients with stable or active relapsing-remitting disease fulfilling revised McDonald criteria were used as multiple sclerosis controls. Bulk CD8+ and CD4+ T cells were purified magnetically by negative isolation, whereas CD8+ TEMRA cells were enriched by FACS. Blood was collected in EDTA tubes and processed within 24 hours, with PBMCs isolated through density gradient centrifugation. PBMCs intended for TCR sequencing were cryopreserved in liquid nitrogen and were subsequently thawed in a 37 degrees C water bath. A purity of at least 90% was achieved for sorted or isolated CD4+, CD8+ and CD8+ TEMRA cells. A word on this clonotype: No antigen is known for it. No much larger clone is present one base from it, and per-base qualities are unavailable.

Material: CD4+ T cells from PBMCs. The V and J genes are TRBV6-6 and TRBJ2-7, with a tentative D gene TRBD2 over 5 matching bases. This receptor was obtained from a human donor with multiple sclerosis. The CDR3: CATEAESYEQYF. The nucleotides are TGTGCCACGGAAGCGGAGTCCTACGAGCAGTACTTC.